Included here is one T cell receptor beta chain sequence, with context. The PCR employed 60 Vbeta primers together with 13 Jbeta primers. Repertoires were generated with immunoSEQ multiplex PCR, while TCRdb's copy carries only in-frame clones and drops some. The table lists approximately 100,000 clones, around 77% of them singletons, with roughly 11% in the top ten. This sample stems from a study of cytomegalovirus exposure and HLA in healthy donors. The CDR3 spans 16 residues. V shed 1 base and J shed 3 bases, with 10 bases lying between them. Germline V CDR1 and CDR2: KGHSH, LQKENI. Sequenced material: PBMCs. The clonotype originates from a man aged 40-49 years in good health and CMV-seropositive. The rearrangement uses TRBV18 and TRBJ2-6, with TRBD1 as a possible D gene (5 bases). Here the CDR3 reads CASSPQDTVGANVLTF. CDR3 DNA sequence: TGTGCCAGCTCACCACAGGACACCGTTGGGGCCAACGTCCTGACTTTC. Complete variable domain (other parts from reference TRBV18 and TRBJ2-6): NAGVMQNPRHLVRRRGQEARLRCSPMKGHSHVYWYRQLPEEGLKFMVYLQKENIIDESGMPKERFSAEFPKEGPSILRIQQVVRGDSAAYFCASSPQDTVGANVLTFGAGSRLTVL.